This TCR beta chain derives from a study of Ad26.COV2.S vaccination and SARS-CoV-2 variants. Study-level findings and limits: Vaccinees showed greater spike-specific TCR breadth than placebo recipients. Total responses of T cells may have been underestimated by the analyses of TCR breadth and depth. Reports say spike-specific CD8+ and CD4+ T cell responses covered substantial breadth after vaccination.

Note on this clone: Its matching antigen is unknown.

Noted treatment: some 19 received Ad26.COV2.S at low or high dose, single or two shots; five or six received placebo; per-sample allocation not given. Collection of samples fell on day 63 after the first vaccine or placebo injection. Method: immunoSEQ multiplex PCR; TCRdb's copy keeps in-frame clones and lacks some. Of around 300,000 clones in the sample, about 88% were seen once. This CDR3 has 19 residues. Looked up from germline, CDR1 is SGHTA and CDR2 is FQGTGA. J was trimmed by 2 bases and V by 2 bases; bases with no gene match: 11. This receptor was identified in a person aged 18-65 years who received the Ad26.COV2.S COVID-19 vaccine or a placebo. The source material was peripheral blood, sampled in a trial of Ad26.COV2.S vaccine versus placebo. V gene TRBV7-3 combines with J gene TRBJ1-4; 10 bases are a match to TRBD1. CDR3 sequence (DNA): TGTGCCAGCAGCTTATTCCCGGGACAGGGGAAGGAGACTAATGAAAAACTGTTTTTT. Translating it yields CASSLFPGQGKETNEKLFF.